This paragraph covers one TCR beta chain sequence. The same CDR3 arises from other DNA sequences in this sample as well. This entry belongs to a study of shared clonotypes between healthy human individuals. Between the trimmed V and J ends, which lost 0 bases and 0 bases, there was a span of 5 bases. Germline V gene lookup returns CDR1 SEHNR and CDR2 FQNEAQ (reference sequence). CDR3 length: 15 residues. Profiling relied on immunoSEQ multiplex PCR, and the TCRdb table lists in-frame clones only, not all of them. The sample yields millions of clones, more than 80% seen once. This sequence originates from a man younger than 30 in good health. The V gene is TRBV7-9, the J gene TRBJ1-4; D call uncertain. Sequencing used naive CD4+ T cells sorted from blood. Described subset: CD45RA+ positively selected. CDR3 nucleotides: TGTGCCAGCAGCTTAGCGGGTCCAACTAATGAAAAACTGTTTTTT. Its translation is CASSLAGPTNEKLFF. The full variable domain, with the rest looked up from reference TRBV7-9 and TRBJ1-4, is DTGVSQNPRHKITKRGQNVTFRCDPISEHNRLYWYRQTLGQGPEFLTYFQNEAQLEKSRLLSDRFSAERPKGSFSTLEIQRTEQGDSAMYLCASSLAGPTNEKLFFGSGTQLSVL.